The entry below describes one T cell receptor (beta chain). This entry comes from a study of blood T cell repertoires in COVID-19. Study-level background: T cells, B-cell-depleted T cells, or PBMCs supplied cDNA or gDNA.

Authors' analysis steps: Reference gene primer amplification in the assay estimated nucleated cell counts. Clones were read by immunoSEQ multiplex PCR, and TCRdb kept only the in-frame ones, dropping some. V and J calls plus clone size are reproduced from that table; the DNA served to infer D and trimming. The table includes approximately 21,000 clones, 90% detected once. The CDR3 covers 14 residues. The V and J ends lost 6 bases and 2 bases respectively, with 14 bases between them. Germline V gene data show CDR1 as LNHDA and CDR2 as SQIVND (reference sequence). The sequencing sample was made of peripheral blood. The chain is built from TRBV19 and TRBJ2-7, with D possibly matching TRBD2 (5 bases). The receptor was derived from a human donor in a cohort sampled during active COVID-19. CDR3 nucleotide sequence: TGTGCCAGTAGCACACGGACTGCTACCTACGAGCAGTACTTC. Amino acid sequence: CASSTRTATYEQYF.